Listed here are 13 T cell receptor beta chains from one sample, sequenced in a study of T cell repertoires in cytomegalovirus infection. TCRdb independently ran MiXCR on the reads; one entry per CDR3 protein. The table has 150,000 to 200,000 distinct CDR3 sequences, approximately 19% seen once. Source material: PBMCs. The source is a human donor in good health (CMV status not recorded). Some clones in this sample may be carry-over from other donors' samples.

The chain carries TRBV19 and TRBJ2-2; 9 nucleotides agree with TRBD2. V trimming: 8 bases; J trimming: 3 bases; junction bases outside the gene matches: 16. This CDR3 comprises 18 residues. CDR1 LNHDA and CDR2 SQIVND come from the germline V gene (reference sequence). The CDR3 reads CASLPPSGLAGHTGELFF. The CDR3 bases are TGTGCCAGTCTACCACCCAGTGGGCTAGCGGGGCACACCGGGGAGCTGTTTTTT.

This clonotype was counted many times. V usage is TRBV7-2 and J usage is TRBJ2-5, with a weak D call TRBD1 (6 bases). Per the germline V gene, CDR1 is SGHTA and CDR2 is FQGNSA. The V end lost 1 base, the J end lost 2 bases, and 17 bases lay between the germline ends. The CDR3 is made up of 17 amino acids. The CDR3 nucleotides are TGTGCCAGCAGCTTAGGGGGGCCTCAGGCCGGGCAAGAGACCCAGTACTTC. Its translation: CASSLGGPQAGQETQYF.

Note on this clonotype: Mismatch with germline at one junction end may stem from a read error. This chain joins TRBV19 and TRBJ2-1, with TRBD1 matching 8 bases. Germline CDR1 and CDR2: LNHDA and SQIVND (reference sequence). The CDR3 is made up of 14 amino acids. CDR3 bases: TGTGCCAGTACCGACAGGGGCTTCGGCAATGAGCATTTCTTC. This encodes CASTDRGFGNEHFF.

CDR3 nucleotides: TGTGCCAGCAGCTTCAAAAGGTCTGACAGGGTATCCTACGAGCAGTACTTC. This translates into CASSFKRSDRVSYEQYF. This sequence joins TRBV11-3 and TRBJ2-7, with 7 bases matching TRBD1. The ends lost 3 bases at V and 1 base at J; junction bases unmatched: 12. Per the germline V gene, CDR1 is SGHNT and CDR2 is YENEEA. The CDR3 runs to 17 residues.

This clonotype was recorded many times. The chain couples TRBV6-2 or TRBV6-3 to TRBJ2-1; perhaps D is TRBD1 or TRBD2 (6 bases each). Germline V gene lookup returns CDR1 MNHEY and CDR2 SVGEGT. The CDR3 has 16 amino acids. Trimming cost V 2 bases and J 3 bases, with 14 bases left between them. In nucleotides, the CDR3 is TGTGCCAGCAGTTACCGGACAAGGGGGGTCTACAATGAGCAGTTCTTC. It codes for CASSYRTRGVYNEQFF.

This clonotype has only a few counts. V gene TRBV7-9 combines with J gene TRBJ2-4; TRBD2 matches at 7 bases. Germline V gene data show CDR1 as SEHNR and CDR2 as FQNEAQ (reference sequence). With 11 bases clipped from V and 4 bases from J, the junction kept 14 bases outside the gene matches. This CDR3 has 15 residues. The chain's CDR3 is CASSGGGARKNIQYF. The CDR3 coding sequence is TGTGCCTCTTCTGGGGGAGGGGCGAGAAAAAACATTCAGTACTTC.

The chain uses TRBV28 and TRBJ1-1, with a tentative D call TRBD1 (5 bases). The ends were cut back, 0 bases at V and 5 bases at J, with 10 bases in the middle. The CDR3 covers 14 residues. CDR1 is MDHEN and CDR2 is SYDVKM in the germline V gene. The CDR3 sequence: CASSLWGRETEAFF. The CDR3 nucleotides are TGTGCCAGCAGTTTATGGGGCAGGGAAACTGAAGCTTTCTTT.

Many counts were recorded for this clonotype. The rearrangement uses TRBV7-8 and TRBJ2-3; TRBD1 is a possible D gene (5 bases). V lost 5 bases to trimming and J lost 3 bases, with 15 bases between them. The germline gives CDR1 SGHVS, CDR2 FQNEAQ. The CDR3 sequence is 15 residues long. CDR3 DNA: TGTGCCAGCAGCCCCACCCGCCAGGGAACAGATACGCAGTATTTT. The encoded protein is CASSPTRQGTDTQYF. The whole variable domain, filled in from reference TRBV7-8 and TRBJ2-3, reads GAGVSQSPRYKVAKRGQDVALRCDPISGHVSLFWYQQALGQGPEFLTYFQNEAQLDKSGLPSDRFFAERPEGSVSTLKIQRTQQEDSAVYLCASSPTRQGTDTQYFGPGTRLTVL.

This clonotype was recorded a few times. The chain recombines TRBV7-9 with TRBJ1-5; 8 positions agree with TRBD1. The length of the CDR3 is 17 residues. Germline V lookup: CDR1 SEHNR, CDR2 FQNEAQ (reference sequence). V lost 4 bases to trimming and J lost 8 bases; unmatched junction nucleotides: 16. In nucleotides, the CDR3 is TGTGCCAGCAGCTACGGACAGGGCAGGATTATCGATGAGCCCCAGCATTTT. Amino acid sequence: CASSYGQGRIIDEPQHF. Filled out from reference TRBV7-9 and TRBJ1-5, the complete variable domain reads DTGVSQNPRHKITKRGQNVTFRCDPISEHNRLYWYRQTLGQGPEFLTYFQNEAQLEKSRLLSDRFSAERPKGSFSTLEIQRTEQGDSAMYLCASSYGQGRIIDEPQHFGDGTRLSIL.

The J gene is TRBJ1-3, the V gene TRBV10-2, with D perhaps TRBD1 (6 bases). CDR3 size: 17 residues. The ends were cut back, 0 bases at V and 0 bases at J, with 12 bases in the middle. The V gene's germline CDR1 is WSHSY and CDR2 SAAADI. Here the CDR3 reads CASSESGGAASGNTIYF. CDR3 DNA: TGCGCCAGCAGTGAGTCCGGGGGGGCCGCCTCTGGAAACACCATATATTTT.

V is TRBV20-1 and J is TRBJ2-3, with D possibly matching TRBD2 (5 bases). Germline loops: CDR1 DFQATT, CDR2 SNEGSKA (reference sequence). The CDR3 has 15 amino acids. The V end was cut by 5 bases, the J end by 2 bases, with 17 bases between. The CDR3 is CSALTGKVPTDTQYF. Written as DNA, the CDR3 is TGCAGTGCTCTGACCGGGAAGGTTCCCACAGATACGCAGTATTTT.

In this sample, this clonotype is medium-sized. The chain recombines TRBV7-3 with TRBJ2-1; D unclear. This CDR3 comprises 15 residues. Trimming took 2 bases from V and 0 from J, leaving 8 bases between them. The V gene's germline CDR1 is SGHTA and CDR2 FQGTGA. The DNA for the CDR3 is TGTGCCAGCAGCTTAGCCGCAAGCTCCTACAATGAGCAGTTCTTC. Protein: CASSLAASSYNEQFF. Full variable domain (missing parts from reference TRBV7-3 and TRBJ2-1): GAGVSQTPSNKVTEKGKYVELRCDPISGHTALYWYRQSLGQGPEFLIYFQGTGAADDSGLPNDRFFAVRPEGSVSTLKIQRTERGDSAVYLCASSLAASSYNEQFFGPGTRLTVL.

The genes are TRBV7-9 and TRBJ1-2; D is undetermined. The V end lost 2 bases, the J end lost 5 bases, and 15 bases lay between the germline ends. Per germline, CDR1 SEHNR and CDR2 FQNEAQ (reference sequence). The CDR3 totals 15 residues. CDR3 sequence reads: CASSLLQDSFYGYTF. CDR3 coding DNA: TGTGCCAGCAGCTTACTCCAGGATTCGTTTTATGGCTACACCTTC.